This T cell receptor beta chain comes out of a study of human T cells and chemical hapten exposure. Study at large: All patients underwent weekly scalp dosing with diphenylcyclopropenone for the full roughly 22-week study. Slight volume differences across pooled libraries mainly accounted for varying per-sample TCR yields.

Germline CDR1 is MDHEN and CDR2 is SYDVKM. Trimming removed 6 bases from V and 3 bases from J; junction bases left unmatched: 11. This CDR3 is built from 18 residues. Via MiXCR, TCRdb re-called the RACE reads, giving one row per CDR3 protein. The repertoire holds more than 250,000 distinct CDR3 sequences, with 7% to 10% as singletons. Time point given: pre-sensitization, week 0. The treatment is: therapeutic diphenylcyclopropenone sensitization with weekly scalp DPC. This TCR came from a woman in her 40s with alopecia areata. Some clones in this sample may be carry-over from other donors' samples. The rearrangement joins TRBV28 to TRBJ2-3, with 14 bases lining up with TRBD2. The material sequenced was whole blood, taken in connection with sensitization to the hapten diphenylcyclopropenone (DPC). CDR3 in amino acids: CASSSGLAGAQGTDTQYF. DNA of the CDR3: TGTGCCAGCAGCTCGGGACTAGCGGGAGCCCAAGGAACAGATACGCAGTATTTT.